The 17 T cell receptor beta chains below all came from one sample that was sequenced in a study of cytomegalovirus exposure and HLA in healthy donors. PCR amplification relied on 60 Vbeta primers (plus 13 Jbeta primers). Sequencing was performed with immunoSEQ multiplex PCR; in TCRdb, only in-frame clones are kept and a portion is missing. The repertoire consists of about 160,000 clones, with around 80% occurring once and the leading ten covering about 2.2%. Sequences were obtained from PBMCs. These receptors all come from a man aged 35-49 years in good health and CMV-seronegative.

V and J are TRBV6-5 and TRBJ2-7, with D possibly TRBD2 on 6 matching bases. Per the germline V gene, CDR1 is MNHEY and CDR2 is SVGAGI. V lost 4 bases, J lost 2 bases, and 15 bases lay in between. This CDR3 contains 15 residues. The CDR3, as DNA: TGTGCCAGCAGTTTCCGAGGAGGGGAAGCCTACGAGCAGTACTTC. It is translated as CASSFRGGEAYEQYF.

Points on this clone: The junction shows a germline mismatch at one end, possibly a read error. The J gene is TRBJ2-1, the V gene TRBV7-9; 7 positions agree with TRBD2. The CDR3 has 17 residues. The V gene's germline CDR1 is SEHNR and CDR2 FQNEAQ (reference sequence). The CDR3 here is CSSSLGSGSRSYNEQFF. DNA of the CDR3: TGTTCCAGCAGCTTAGGTAGCGGGTCACGCTCCTACAATGAGCAGTTCTTC.

The chain has TRBV7-2 and TRBJ2-6, with D perhaps matching TRBD2 (5 bases). Germline V gene sequence: CDR1 SGHTA, CDR2 FQGNSA. The CDR3 has 19 residues. V was cut by 1 base and J by 2 bases, with 18 bases left in between. CDR3 DNA sequence: TGTGCCAGCAGCTTAGAAAGGAAAGGGCCCGGGGCTGGGGCCAACGTCCTGACTTTC. Translation gives CASSLERKGPGAGANVLTF.

The rearrangement joins TRBV6-5 to TRBJ2-2, with D perhaps TRBD2 (6 bases). The V gene's germline CDR1 is MNHEY and CDR2 SVGAGI. This CDR3 comprises 16 residues. V was cut by 0 bases and J by 1 base, with 9 bases left in between. In nucleotides, the CDR3 is TGTGCCAGCAGTTACTCGGTGCGGGGGAACACCGGGGAGCTGTTTTTT. This translates into CASSYSVRGNTGELFF.

This chain links TRBV5-1 with TRBJ1-5; 7 bases are a match to TRBD1. Germline CDR1 and CDR2: SGHRS and YFSETQ. Trimming removed 2 bases from V and 9 bases from J; junction bases left unmatched: 8. The CDR3 is 14 residues long. The CDR3 DNA reads TGCGCCAGCAGCTTTAAGAGGGGGCGGAGGCCCCAGCATTTT. Its protein product is CASSFKRGRRPQHF.

This chain joins TRBV4-3 and TRBJ2-7, with 8 bases that match TRBD2. Germline assignment: CDR1 LGHNA and CDR2 YSLEER. The CDR3 is 15 amino acids. V was pared by 4 bases and J by 3 bases, with 8 bases of the junction left unmatched. CDR3 bases: TGCGCCAGCAGCCGCCTCAGCGGGAGCGGCTACGAGCAGTACTTC. Translation gives CASSRLSGSGYEQYF.

Note on this clone: An end of the junction does not agree with germline; a read error may underlie this. Other nucleotide sequences from this sample produce the same CDR3. The V and J genes are TRBV18 and TRBJ2-3, with 9 bases that match TRBD1. The length of the CDR3 is 16 residues. CDR1 and CDR2 from the germline V gene are KGHSH and LQKENI. The CDR3, as DNA: TGCGCCAGCTCACGGCAACAGGGGGCAAGCACAGATACGCAGTATTTT. Its translation is CASSRQQGASTDTQYF.

CDR3 region: CASSPRDYHYEQYF. CDR3 in DNA: TGTGCCAGCAGCCCCCGGGACTACCACTACGAGCAGTACTTC. The V and J genes are TRBV13 and TRBJ2-5, with 7 bases matching TRBD2. Matching the DNA end better, TRBJ2-7 makes the J call doubtful. The CDR3 covers 14 residues. Germline CDR1 PRHDT, CDR2 FYEKMQ (reference sequence).

The chain has TRBV9 and TRBJ2-5, with D possibly matching TRBD2 (7 bases). The CDR3 runs to 16 residues. The V end lost 1 base, the J end lost 4 bases, and 17 bases lay between the germline ends. The germline CDR1 and CDR2 sequences are SGDLS and YYNGEE. CDR3 loop: CASSVRGGGGPETQYF. CDR3 bases: TGTGCCAGCAGCGTAAGGGGGGGAGGGGGGCCAGAGACCCAGTACTTC.

V is TRBV30 and J is TRBJ2-1, with 8 nucleotides matching TRBD2. Germline lookup yields CDR1 GTSNPN and CDR2 SVGIG (reference sequence). The CDR3 runs to 15 residues. Losses at the gene ends were 5 bases for V and 7 bases for J; bases not matched to a gene: 13. CDR3 in DNA: TGTGCCTGGGACCCCGGGACTAGAGAGGAGAATGAGCAGTTCTTC. Residues: CAWDPGTREENEQFF.

J is TRBJ2-2 and V is TRBV28; 9 bases align to TRBD2. Unmatched junction bases numbered 5, after V lost 3 bases and J lost 6 bases. The CDR3 is 15 amino acids. Germline V gene lookup returns CDR1 MDHEN and CDR2 SYDVKM. This CDR3 is CASSLFGGRAGELFF. The CDR3 region has the DNA TGTGCCAGCAGTTTGTTCGGCGGGAGGGCCGGGGAGCTGTTTTTT.

The chain uses TRBV4-1 and TRBJ2-7; TRBD1 aligns across 9 bases. The CDR3 is 16 amino acids. Unmatched junction bases numbered 14, after V lost 8 bases and J lost 3 bases. In germline, CDR1 is MGHRA, CDR2 YSYEKL. The CDR3 spells CASADHLTGGDYEQYF. The CDR3 DNA follows: TGCGCCAGCGCCGACCACCTGACAGGGGGGGACTACGAGCAGTACTTC.

Note on this clone: Other nucleotide sequences in the sample specify the same CDR3. The chain links TRBV7-9 to TRBJ1-5; maybe TRBD1 (6 bases). Germline CDR1 is SEHNR and CDR2 is FQNEAQ (reference sequence). Trimming removed 5 bases from V and 4 bases from J, with 12 bases in between. The CDR3 totals 14 residues. CDR3 protein: CASSLGQGNQPQHF. The CDR3 nucleotides read TGTGCCAGCAGCCTAGGCCAGGGGAATCAGCCCCAGCATTTT.

This clone appeared a single time. V gene TRBV7-2 combines with J gene TRBJ2-1; D gene unclear. V was pared by 5 bases and J by 12 bases, with 14 bases between. The CDR3 contains 12 residues. CDR1 and CDR2 from the germline V gene are SGHTA and FQGNSA. The CDR3 here is CASSASLTPQFF. The CDR3 DNA is TGTGCCAGCAGCGCGTCCCTGACTCCGCAGTTCTTC.

The chain links TRBV6-5 to TRBJ2-7, with D tentatively TRBD2 (7 bases). Germline-derived CDR1 and CDR2 are MNHEY and SVGAGI. Trimming took off 2 bases at V and 7 bases at J, with 12 bases between the two ends. The length of the CDR3 is 13 residues. The CDR3 DNA reads as TGTGCCAGCAGTTACGGGGGGGCGGGTGAGCAGTACTTC. Protein sequence: CASSYGGAGEQYF.

This chain uses TRBV5-1 with TRBJ2-5; a weak D match, TRBD2 (5 bases). Trimming cost V 4 bases and J 9 bases, with 16 bases left between them. Germline assignment: CDR1 SGHRS and CDR2 YFSETQ. The CDR3 sequence is 13 residues long. As DNA, the CDR3 is TGCGCCAGCAGCATCGGACTGGAACAATCCCAGTACTTC. Translated: CASSIGLEQSQYF.

This CDR3 is CASSHPRLGEAFF. The CDR3 DNA reads as TGTGCCAGCAGTCACCCTAGATTGGGTGAAGCTTTCTTT. The chain has TRBV6-5 and TRBJ1-1, with D hard to call. The CDR3 totals 13 residues. Deletions cut 5 bases from V and 7 bases from J, with 14 bases between. Germline V gives CDR1 MNHEY, CDR2 SVGAGI.